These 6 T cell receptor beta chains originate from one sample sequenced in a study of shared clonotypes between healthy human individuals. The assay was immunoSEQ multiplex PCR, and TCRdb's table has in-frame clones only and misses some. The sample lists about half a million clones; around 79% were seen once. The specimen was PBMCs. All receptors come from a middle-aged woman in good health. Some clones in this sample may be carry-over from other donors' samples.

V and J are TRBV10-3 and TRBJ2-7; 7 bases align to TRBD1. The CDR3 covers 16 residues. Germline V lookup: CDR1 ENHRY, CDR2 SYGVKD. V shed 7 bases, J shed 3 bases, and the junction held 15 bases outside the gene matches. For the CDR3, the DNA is TGTGCCATCACCCCCCTTCCCGGGACAGAGAGCTACGAGCAGTACTTC. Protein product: CAITPLPGTESYEQYF.

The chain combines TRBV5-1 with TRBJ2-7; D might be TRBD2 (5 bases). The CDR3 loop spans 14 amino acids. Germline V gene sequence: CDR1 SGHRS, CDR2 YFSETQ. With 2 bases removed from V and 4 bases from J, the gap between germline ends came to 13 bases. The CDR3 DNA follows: TGCGCCAGCAGCTTACACGGGGATGGGTACGAGCAGTACTTC. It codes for CASSLHGDGYEQYF.

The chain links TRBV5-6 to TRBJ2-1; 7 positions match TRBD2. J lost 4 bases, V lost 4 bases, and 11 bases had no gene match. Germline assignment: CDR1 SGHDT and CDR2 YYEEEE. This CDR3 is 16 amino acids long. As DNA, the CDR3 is TGTGCCAGCAGCCGGGGACTACGGGCCGTATACAATGAGCAGTTCTTC. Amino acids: CASSRGLRAVYNEQFF.

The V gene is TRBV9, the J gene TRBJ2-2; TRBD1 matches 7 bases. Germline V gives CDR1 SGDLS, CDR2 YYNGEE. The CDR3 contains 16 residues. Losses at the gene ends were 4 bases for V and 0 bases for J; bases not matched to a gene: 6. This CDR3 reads CASSPVGTANTGELFF. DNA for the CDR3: TGTGCCAGCAGCCCAGTAGGGACAGCGAACACCGGGGAGCTGTTTTTT. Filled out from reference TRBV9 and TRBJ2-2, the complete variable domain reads DSGVTQTPKHLITATGQRVTLRCSPRSGDLSVYWYQQSLDQGLQFLIQYYNGEERAKGNILERFSAQQFPDLHSELNLSSLELGDSALYFCASSPVGTANTGELFFGEGSRLTVL.

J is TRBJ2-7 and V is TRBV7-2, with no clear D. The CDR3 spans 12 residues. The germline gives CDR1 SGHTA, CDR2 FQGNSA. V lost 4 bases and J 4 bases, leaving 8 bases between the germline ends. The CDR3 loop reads CASSSSRYEQYF. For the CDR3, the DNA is TGTGCCAGCAGCTCCTCGAGATACGAGCAGTACTTC.

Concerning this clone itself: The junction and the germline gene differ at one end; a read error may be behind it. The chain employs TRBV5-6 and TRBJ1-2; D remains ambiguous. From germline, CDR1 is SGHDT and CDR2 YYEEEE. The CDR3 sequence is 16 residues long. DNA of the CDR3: TGTGCCAGCAGCTCCCATTGGGTAGAAAGTAACTATGGCTATACCTTC. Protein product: CASSSHWVESNYGYTF.